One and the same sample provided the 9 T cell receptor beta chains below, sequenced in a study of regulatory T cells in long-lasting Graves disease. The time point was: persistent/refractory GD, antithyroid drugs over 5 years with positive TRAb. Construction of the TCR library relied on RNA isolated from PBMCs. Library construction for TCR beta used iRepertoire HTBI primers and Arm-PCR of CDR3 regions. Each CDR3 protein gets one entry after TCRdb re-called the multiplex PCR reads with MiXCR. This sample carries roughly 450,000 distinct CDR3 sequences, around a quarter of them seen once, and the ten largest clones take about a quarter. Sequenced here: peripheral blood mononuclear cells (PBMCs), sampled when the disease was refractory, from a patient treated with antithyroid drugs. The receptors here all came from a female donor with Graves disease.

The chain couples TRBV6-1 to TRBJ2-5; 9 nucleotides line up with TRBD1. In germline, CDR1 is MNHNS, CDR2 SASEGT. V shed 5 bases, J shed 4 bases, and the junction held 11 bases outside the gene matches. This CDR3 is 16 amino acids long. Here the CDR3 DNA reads TGTGCCAGCAGTCCCGGACAGGGGATGCTCACAGAGACCCAGTACTTC. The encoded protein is CASSPGQGMLTETQYF.

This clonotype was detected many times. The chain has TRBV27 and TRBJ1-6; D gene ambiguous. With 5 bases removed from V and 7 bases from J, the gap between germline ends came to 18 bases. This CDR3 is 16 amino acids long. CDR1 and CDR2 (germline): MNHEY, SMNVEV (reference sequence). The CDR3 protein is CASSRPREVRNSPLHF. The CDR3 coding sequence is TGTGCCAGCAGTCGCCCCCGGGAGGTGCGCAATTCACCCCTCCACTTT.

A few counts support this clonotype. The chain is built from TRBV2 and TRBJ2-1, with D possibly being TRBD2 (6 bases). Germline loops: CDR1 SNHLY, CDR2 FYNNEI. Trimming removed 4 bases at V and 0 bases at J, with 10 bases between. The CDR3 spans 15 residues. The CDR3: CASSAGDASYNEQFF. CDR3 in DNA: TGTGCCAGCAGTGCGGGAGACGCCTCCTACAATGAGCAGTTCTTC. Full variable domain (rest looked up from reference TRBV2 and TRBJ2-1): EPEVTQTPSHQVTQMGQEVILRCVPISNHLYFYWYRQILGQKVEFLVSFYNNEISEKSEIFDDQFSVERPDGSNFTLKIRSTKLEDSAMYFCASSAGDASYNEQFFGPGTRLTVL.

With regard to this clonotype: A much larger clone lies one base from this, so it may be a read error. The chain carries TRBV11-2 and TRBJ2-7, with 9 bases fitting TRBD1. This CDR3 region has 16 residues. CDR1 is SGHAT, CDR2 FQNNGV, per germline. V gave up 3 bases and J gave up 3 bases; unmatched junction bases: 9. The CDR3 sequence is CASSLMRRTGVYEQYF. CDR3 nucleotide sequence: TGTGCCAGCAGCTTGATGAGAAGGACAGGGGTCTACGAGCAGTACTTC. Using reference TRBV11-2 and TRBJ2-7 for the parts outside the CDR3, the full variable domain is EAGVAQSPRYKIIEKRQSVAFWCNPISGHATLYWYQQILGQGPKLLIQFQNNGVVDDSQLPKDRFSAERLKGVDSTLKIQPAKLEDSAVYLCASSLMRRTGVYEQYFGPGTRLTVT.

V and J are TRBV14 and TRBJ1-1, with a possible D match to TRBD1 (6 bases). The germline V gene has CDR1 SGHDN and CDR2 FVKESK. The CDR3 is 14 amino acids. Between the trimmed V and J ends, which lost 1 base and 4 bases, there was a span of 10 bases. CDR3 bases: TGTGCCAGCAGCCAAGCTAGGGGGGGCACTGAAGCTTTCTTT. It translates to CASSQARGGTEAFF.

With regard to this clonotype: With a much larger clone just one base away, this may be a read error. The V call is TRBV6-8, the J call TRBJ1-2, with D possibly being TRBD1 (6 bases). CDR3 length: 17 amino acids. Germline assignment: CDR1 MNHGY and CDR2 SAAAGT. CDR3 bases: TGTGCCAGCACCATAAGGAGACGCCTGGGACAACAGCCTGGCTGCACCTTC. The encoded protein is CASTIRRRLGQQPGCTF.

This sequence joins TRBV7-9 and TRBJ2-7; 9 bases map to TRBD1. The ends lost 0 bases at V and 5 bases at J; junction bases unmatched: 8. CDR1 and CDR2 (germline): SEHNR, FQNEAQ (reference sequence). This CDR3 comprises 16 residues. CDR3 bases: TGTGCCAGCAGCTTAGCTATTGGGACAGGGTCGGACGAGCAGTACTTC. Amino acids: CASSLAIGTGSDEQYF.

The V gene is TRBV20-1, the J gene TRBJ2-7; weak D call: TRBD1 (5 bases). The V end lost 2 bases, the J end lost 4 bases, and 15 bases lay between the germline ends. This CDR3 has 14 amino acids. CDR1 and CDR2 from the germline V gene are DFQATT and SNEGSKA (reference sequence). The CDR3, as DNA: TGCAGTGCTAGATCCCTGACAGACCCTTACGAGCAGTACTTC. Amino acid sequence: CSARSLTDPYEQYF.

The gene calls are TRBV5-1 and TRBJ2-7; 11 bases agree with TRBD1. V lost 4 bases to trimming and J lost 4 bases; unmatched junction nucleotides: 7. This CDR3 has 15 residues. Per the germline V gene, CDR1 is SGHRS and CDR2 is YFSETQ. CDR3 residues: CASSIGQGASYEQYF. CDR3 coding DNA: TGCGCCAGCAGCATTGGACAGGGGGCTAGTTACGAGCAGTACTTC.